The 10 T cell receptor beta chains below were found in one sample sequenced in a study of cytomegalovirus exposure and HLA in healthy donors. Assay used: immunoSEQ multiplex PCR; TCRdb lists only in-frame clones, some missing. In the table there are under 300,000 clones, 90% of which are singletons. The sequenced sample consisted of PBMCs. The source is a woman aged 18 to 35 in good health and CMV-seronegative.

The chain carries TRBV5-5 and TRBJ1-2; a possible D gene is TRBD1 (6 bases). Per germline, CDR1 SGHKS and CDR2 YYEKEE (reference sequence). V lost 0 bases and J 8 bases, leaving 11 bases between the germline ends. The CDR3 covers 13 residues. CDR3 protein: CASSLVSGEGYTF. The CDR3 DNA follows: TGTGCCAGCAGCTTGGTCTCAGGGGAAGGCTACACCTTC.

The CDR3 DNA reads as TGTGCCAGCAGCTTAGGATCGGAACTAACCTACGAGCAGTACTTC. Its translation is CASSLGSELTYEQYF. The chain has TRBV11-3 and TRBJ2-7; unclear D gene. V was clipped by 1 base and J by 2 bases, with 12 bases between them. There are 15 residues in the CDR3. Germline CDR1 reads SGHNT; CDR2 reads YENEEA.

The chain couples TRBV28 to TRBJ1-5, with D possibly being TRBD1 (6 bases). Germline V gene lookup returns CDR1 MDHEN and CDR2 SYDVKM. V was shortened by 11 bases and J by 1 base, with 18 bases between the two germline ends. The CDR3 is 15 residues long. CDR3 sequence reads: CAGGTGLSSNQPQHF. CDR3 DNA sequence: TGTGCCGGTGGTACAGGGCTTTCCAGCAATCAGCCCCAGCATTTT.

The rearrangement uses TRBV7-2 and TRBJ2-7, with 15 bases that match TRBD2. This CDR3 has 17 residues. V was clipped by 1 base and J by 4 bases; unmatched bases: 5. From germline, CDR1 is SGHTA and CDR2 FQGNSA. Here the CDR3 reads CASSLGTSGGARYEQYF. DNA of the CDR3: TGTGCCAGCAGCTTAGGGACTAGCGGGGGGGCCAGGTACGAGCAGTACTTC.

The chain employs TRBV5-1 and TRBJ2-2, with 7 bases lining up with TRBD1. The CDR3 spans 16 residues. Trimming cost V 3 bases and J 1 base; bases outside gene matches: 6. Germline-derived CDR1 and CDR2 are SGHRS and YFSETQ. In DNA, the CDR3 is TGCGCCAGCAGCTCCTCCGGGACAGAGAACACCGGGGAGCTGTTTTTT. It translates to CASSSSGTENTGELFF.

The chain is built from TRBV28 and TRBJ2-7, with 10 bases lining up with TRBD1. The germline V gene has CDR1 MDHEN and CDR2 SYDVKM. The V gene end was trimmed by 11 bases and the J gene end by 6 bases; junction bases not matched to a gene: 10. The CDR3 has 13 residues. This CDR3 is CAGALRTGGEQYV. The CDR3 coding sequence is TGTGCCGGAGCCTTAAGGACAGGGGGCGAGCAGTACGTC.

The V and J genes are TRBV5-1 and TRBJ1-6, with 7 bases identical to TRBD1. Trimming cost V 0 bases and J 7 bases; bases outside gene matches: 4. CDR3 size: 15 residues. CDR1 and CDR2 (germline): SGHRS, YFSETQ. The DNA of the CDR3 is TGCGCCAGCAGCTTGGCTTCGGGACAGAATTCACCCCTCCACTTT. Translation: CASSLASGQNSPLHF.

In its sample, this clone was seen a few times. This sequence joins TRBV27 and TRBJ1-5; maybe TRBD1 (6 bases). The CDR3 runs 18 residues. Germline values: CDR1 MNHEY, CDR2 SMNVEV (reference sequence). The V and J ends lost 2 bases and 1 base respectively, with 18 bases between them. The DNA of the CDR3 is TGTGCCAGCAGTTTAGGGGGGGGGCGCCGTTGGAGCAATCAGCCCCAGCATTTT. It translates to CASSLGGGRRWSNQPQHF.

The J gene is TRBJ2-3, the V gene TRBV5-1; TRBD2 agrees at 13 bases. CDR3 size: 18 residues. Germline V CDR1 and CDR2: SGHRS, YFSETQ. V dropped 4 bases and J dropped 2; count of bases not matched to a gene: 10. The CDR3 DNA is TGCGCCAGCAGCCCCAGGACTAGCGGGGGAAGAGTCACAGATACGCAGTATTTT. This codes for CASSPRTSGGRVTDTQYF.

The chain couples TRBV27 to TRBJ1-1; perhaps TRBD1 as D (6 bases). Germline values: CDR1 MNHEY, CDR2 SMNVEV (reference sequence). The CDR3 runs to 16 residues. Trimming pared 2 bases from V and 3 bases from J, leaving 16 bases between. The DNA for the CDR3 is TGTGCCAGCAGTTTAGTAGCGGGGAGGGGGGACACTGAAGCTTTCTTT. This codes for CASSLVAGRGDTEAFF.